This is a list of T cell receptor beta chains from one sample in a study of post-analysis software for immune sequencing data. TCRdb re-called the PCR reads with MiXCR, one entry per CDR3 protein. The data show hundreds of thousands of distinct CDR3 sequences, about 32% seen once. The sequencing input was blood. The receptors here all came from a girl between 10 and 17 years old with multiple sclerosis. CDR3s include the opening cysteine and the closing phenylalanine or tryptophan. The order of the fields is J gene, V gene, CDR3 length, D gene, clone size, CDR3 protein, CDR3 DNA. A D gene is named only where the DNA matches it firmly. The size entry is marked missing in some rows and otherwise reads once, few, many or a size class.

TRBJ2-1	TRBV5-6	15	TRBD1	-	CASSPAGTGVDEQFF	TGTGCCAGCAGCCCAGCAGGAACAGGGGTCGATGAGCAGTTCTTC
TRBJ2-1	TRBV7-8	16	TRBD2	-	CASSRTSGQGYNEQFF	TGTGCCAGCAGCCGGACTAGCGGCCAAGGCTACAATGAGCAGTTCTTC
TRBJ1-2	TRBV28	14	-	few	CASIRGATNYGYTF	TGTGCCAGCATCCGGGGGGCGACTAACTATGGCTACACCTTC
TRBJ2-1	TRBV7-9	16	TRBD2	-	CASSRPGTRVTYEQFF	TGTGCCAGCAGCCGGCCCGGGACTAGGGTCACGTATGAGCAGTTCTTC
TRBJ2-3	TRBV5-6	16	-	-	CASSPHGGLGTDTQYF	TGTGCCAGCAGCCCCCATGGGGGGCTGGGCACAGATACGCAGTATTTT
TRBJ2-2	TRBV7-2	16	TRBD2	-	CASSPRRSGSTGELFF	TGTGCCAGCAGCCCCCGGCGTAGCGGGAGCACCGGGGAGCTGTTTTTT
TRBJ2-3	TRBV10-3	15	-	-	CAISDWGGNTDTQYF	TGTGCCATCAGTGATTGGGGCGGCAACACAGATACGCAGTATTTT
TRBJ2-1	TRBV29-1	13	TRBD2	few	CSVEGDAGVNQFF	TGCAGCGTTGAAGGAGACGCGGGGGTGAACCAGTTCTTC
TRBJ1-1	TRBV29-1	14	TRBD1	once	CSVEEGTVNTEAFF	TGCAGCGTTGAAGAAGGGACAGTGAACACTGAAGCTTTCTTT
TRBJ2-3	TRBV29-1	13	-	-	CSAQRGSSDTQYF	TGCAGCGCACAAAGGGGGTCTTCAGATACGCAGTATTTT
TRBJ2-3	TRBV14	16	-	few	CASSQLAFTSTDTQYF	TGTGCCAGCAGCCAACTAGCGTTCACTAGCACAGATACGCAGTATTTT
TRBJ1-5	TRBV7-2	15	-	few	CASSLSGGLGQPQHF	TGTGCCAGCAGCCTCTCCGGGGGGCTAGGTCAGCCCCAGCATTTT
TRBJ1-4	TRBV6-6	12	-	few	CASSYSMEKLFF	TGTGCCAGCAGTTACTCTATGGAAAAACTGTTTTTT
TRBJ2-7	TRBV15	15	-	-	CATSRLADTSYEQYF	TGTGCCACCAGCAGACTAGCAGACACTTCCTACGAGCAGTACTTC
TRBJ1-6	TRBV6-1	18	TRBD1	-	CASSHSPGQGARNSPLHF	TGTGCCAGCAGTCATTCCCCGGGACAGGGGGCGAGAAATTCACCCCTCCACTTT
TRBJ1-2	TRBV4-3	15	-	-	CASSQDRGISWGYTF	TGCGCCAGCAGCCAAGATCGCGGGATTTCTTGGGGCTACACCTTC
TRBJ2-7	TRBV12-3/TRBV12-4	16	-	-	CASSFPALQGGYEQYF	TGTGCCAGCAGTTTTCCCGCTCTACAGGGCGGCTACGAGCAGTACTTC
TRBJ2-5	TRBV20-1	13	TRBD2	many	CSARGSGGETQYF	TGCAGTGCTAGAGGGAGCGGGGGAGAGACCCAGTACTTC
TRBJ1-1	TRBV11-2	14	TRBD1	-	CVSSLGQANTEAFF	TGTGTCAGCAGCTTAGGACAGGCTAACACTGAAGCTTTCTTT
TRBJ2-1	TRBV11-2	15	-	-	CASSPLPGSYNEQFF	TGTGCCAGCAGCCCTCTGCCTGGGTCCTACAATGAGCAGTTCTTC
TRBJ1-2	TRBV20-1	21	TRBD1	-	CSARDRGRFPEDRGIVYGYTF	TGCAGTGCTAGAGATAGAGGACGGTTTCCGGAGGACAGGGGGATCGTCTATGGCTACACCTTC
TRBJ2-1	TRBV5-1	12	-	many	CASSLAGTEQFF	TGCGCCAGCAGCTTGGCAGGGACTGAGCAGTTCTTC
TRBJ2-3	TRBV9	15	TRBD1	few	CASSAGTARTDTQYF	TGTGCCAGCAGCGCAGGGACAGCGAGAACAGATACGCAGTATTTT
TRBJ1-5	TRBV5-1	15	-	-	CASSLEGTAVGPQHF	TGCGCCAGCAGCTTGGAGGGGACCGCTGTGGGGCCCCAGCATTTT
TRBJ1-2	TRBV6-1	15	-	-	CASSDWATRDYGYTF	TGTGCCAGCAGTGACTGGGCCACACGAGATTATGGCTACACCTTC
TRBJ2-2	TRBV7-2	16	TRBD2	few	CASSPRLAGVIGELFF	TGTGCCAGCAGCCCACGACTAGCGGGAGTGATCGGGGAGCTGTTTTTT
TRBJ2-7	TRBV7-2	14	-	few	CASSPPPGLYEQYF	TGTGCCAGCAGCCCCCCCCCGGGACTCTACGAGCAGTACTTC
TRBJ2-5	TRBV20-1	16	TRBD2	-	CSARGLRLAGGNEQYF	TGCAGTGCTAGAGGTCTCCGACTAGCGGGAGGCAATGAGCAGTACTTC
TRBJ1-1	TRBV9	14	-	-	CASSEGGEATEAFF	TGTGCCAGCAGCGAGGGTGGCGAGGCCACTGAAGCTTTCTTT
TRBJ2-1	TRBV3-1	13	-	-	CASSQLAYNEQFF	TGTGCCAGCAGCCAATTAGCGTACAATGAGCAGTTCTTC
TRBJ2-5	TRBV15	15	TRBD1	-	CATSRDRGHGETQYF	TGTGCCACCAGCAGGGACAGGGGGCATGGAGAGACCCAGTACTTC
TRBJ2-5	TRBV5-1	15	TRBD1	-	CASSWGQAPQETQYF	TGCGCCAGCAGCTGGGGACAGGCCCCTCAAGAGACCCAGTACTTC
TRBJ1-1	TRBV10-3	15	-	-	CAISPGHPLNTEAFF	TGTGCCATCAGCCCGGGACACCCTTTGAACACTGAAGCTTTCTTT
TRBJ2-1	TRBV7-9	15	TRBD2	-	CASSSGTGGSIEQFF	TGTGCCAGCAGCTCCGGGACTGGCGGGAGTATTGAGCAGTTCTTC
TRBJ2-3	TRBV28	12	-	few	CASNNRRDSKYF	TGTGCCAGCAACAATCGTCGGGACTCCAAGTATTTT
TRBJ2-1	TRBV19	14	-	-	CASSIKGVGNEQFF	TGTGCCAGTAGTATAAAGGGGGTAGGAAATGAGCAGTTCTTC
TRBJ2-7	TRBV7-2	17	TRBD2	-	CASSFVTPGLGTYEQYF	TGTGCCAGCAGCTTCGTTACACCGGGACTAGGGACCTACGAGCAGTACTTC
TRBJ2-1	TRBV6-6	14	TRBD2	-	CASSYGLVGHEQFF	TGTGCCAGCAGTTACGGACTAGTCGGCCATGAGCAGTTCTTC
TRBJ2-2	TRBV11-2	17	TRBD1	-	CASSGQRTGMNTGELFF	TGTGCCAGCAGCGGACAGAGGACAGGGATGAACACCGGGGAGCTGTTTTTT
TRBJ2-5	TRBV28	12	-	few	CASKTPGETQYF	TGTGCCAGCAAGACTCCAGGAGAGACCCAGTACTTC
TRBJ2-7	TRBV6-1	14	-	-	CASSVTGTHYEQYF	TGTGCCAGCAGTGTAACCGGGACCCACTACGAGCAGTACTTC
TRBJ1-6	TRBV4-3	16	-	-	CASSQKPGSYNSPLHF	TGCGCCAGCAGCCAAAAACCGGGGTCCTATAATTCACCCCTCCACTTT
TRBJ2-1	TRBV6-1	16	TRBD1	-	CASSEGWAGGNNEQFF	TGTGCCAGCAGTGAAGGCTGGGCAGGGGGCAACAATGAGCAGTTCTTC
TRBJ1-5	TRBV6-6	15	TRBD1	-	CAGRQGPYSNQPQHF	TGTGCCGGCAGACAGGGACCTTATAGCAATCAGCCCCAGCATTTT
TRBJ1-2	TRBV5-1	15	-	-	CAGSSFASSNYGYTF	TGCGCCGGCAGTTCATTCGCCAGTTCTAACTATGGCTACACCTTC
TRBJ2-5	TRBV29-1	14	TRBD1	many	CSAVQGTGEETQYF	TGCAGCGCCGTACAAGGGACAGGGGAAGAGACCCAGTACTTC
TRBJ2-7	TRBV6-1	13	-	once	CVSSEAQPYEQYF	TGTGTCAGCAGTGAAGCGCAGCCCTACGAGCAGTACTTC
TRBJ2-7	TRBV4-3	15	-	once	CASSQGSVGTYEQYF	TGCGCCAGCAGCCAAGGTTCAGTGGGGACCTACGAGCAGTACTTC
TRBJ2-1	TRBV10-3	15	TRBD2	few	CAISVGTSGRYEQFF	TGTGCCATCAGTGTTGGGACTAGCGGGAGGTATGAGCAGTTCTTC
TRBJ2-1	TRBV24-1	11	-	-	CATEGYNEQFF	TGTGCCACCGAGGGCTACAATGAGCAGTTCTTC
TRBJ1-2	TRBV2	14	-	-	CASSADRSRDGYTF	TGTGCCAGCAGTGCCGACAGGTCGAGGGATGGCTACACCTTC
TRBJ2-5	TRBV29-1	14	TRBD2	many	CSVEGLAVWETQYF	TGCAGCGTCGAGGGACTAGCGGTATGGGAGACCCAGTACTTC
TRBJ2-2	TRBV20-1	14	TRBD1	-	CSARGQRNTGELFF	TGCAGTGCTAGGGGACAGAGGAACACCGGGGAGCTGTTTTTT
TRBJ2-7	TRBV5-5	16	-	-	CASSLVGQGLPYEQYF	TGTGCCAGCAGCTTGGTAGGGCAGGGCCTCCCCTACGAGCAGTACTTC
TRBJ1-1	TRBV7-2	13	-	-	CASSLRDYTEAFF	TGTGCCAGCAGCTTAAGGGACTACACTGAAGCTTTCTTT